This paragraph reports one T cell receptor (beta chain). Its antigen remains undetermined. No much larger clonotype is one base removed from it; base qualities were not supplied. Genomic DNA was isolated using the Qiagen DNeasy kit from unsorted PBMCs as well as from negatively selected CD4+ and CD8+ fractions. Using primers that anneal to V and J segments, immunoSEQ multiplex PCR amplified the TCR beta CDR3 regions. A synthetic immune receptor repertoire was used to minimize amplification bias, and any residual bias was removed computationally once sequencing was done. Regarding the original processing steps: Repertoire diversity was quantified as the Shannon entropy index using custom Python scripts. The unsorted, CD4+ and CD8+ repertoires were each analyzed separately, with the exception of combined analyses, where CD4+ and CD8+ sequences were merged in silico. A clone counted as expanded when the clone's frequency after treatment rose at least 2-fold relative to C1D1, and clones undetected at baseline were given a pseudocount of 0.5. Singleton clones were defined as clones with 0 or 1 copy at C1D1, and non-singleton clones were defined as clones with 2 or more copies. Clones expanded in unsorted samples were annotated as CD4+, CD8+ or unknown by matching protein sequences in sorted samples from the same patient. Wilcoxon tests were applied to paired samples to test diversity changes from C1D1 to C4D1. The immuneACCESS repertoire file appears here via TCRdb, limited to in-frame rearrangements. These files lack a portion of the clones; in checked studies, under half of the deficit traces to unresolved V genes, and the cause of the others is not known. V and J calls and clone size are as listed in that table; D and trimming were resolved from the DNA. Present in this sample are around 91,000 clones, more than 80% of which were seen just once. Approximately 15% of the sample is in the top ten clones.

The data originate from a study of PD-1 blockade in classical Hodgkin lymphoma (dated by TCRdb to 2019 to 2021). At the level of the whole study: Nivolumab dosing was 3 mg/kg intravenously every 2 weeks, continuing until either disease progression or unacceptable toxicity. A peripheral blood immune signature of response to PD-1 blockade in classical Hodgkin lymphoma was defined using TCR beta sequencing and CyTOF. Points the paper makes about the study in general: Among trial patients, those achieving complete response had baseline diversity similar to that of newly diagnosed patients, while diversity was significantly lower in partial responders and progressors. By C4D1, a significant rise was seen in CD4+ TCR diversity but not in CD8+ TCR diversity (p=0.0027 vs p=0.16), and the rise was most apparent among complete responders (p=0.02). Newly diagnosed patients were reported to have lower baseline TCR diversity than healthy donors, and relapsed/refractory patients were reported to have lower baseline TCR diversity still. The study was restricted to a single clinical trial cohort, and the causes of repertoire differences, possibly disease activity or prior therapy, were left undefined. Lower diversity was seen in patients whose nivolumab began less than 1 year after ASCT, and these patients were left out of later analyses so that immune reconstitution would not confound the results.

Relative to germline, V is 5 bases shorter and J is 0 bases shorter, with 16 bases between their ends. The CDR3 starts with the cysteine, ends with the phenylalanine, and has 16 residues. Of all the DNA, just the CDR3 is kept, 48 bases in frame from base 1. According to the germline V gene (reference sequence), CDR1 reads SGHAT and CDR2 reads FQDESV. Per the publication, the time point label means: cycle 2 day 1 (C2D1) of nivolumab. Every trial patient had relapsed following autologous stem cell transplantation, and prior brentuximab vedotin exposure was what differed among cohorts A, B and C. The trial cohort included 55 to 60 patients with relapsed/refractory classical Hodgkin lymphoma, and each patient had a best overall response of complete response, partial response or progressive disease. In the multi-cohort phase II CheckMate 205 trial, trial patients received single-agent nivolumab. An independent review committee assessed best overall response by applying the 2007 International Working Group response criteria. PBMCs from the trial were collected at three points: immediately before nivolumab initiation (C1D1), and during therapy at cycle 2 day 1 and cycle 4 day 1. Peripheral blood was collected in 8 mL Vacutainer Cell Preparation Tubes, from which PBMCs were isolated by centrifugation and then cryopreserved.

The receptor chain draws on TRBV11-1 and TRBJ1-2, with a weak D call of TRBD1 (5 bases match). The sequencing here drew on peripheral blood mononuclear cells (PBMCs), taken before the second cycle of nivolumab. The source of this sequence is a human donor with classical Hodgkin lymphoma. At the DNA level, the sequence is TGTGCCAGCAGCCCCCGGGAGGGGCTAACTAACTATGGCTACACCTTC. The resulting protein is CASSPREGLTNYGYTF.